The rows below give T cell receptor beta chains drawn from one sample of a study of control samples from healthy donors and cancer patients. This table comes from immunoSEQ multiplex PCR, and its TCRdb copy is limited to in-frame clones, with some not included. This table holds 80,000 to 100,000 clones, 88% found once. The sequencing sample was made of blood. These receptors came from a man between 25 and 39 years old in good health. The CDR3 runs from the conserved cysteine through the conserved F or W. Clone size appears in some rows only: once, few, many, or a class for an expanded clone.

v_gene	j_gene	abundance	CDR3aa
TRBV2	TRBJ2-7	.	CASRGDRQGATYEQYF
TRBV28	TRBJ2-1	.	CASSLAQLGGHEQFF
TRBV11-2	TRBJ1-6	once	CASSLDLESPLHF
TRBV2	TRBJ1-1	.	CASSEPQYAMNTEAFF
TRBV7-2	TRBJ1-5	.	CASTQQGYQPQHF
TRBV19	TRBJ2-5	.	CASRDRAVKETQYF
TRBV2	TRBJ1-5	few	CASSELPGVSFQPQHF
TRBV5-4	TRBJ1-1	once	CASSFGQDSGWANTEAFF
TRBV7-3	TRBJ2-5	.	CASSRGPGGGETQYF
TRBV4-2	TRBJ2-2	.	CASSLKRTNPGELFF
TRBV6-5	TRBJ1-5	once	CASRVGQVNNQPQHF
TRBV5-1	TRBJ2-7	.	CASSSTSGSLYEQYF
TRBV25-1	TRBJ2-1	.	CASSEYNEQFF
TRBV7-3	TRBJ2-5	few	CASRPAVGETQYF
TRBV2	TRBJ2-7	.	CASTGQPYEQYF
TRBV7-2	TRBJ2-3	.	CASSLAPGSHSTDTQYF
TRBV24-1	TRBJ1-6	.	CATSDWGGSPLHF
TRBV25-1	TRBJ2-7	once	CASMGQGKFKQYF
TRBV5-4	TRBJ2-7	.	CASSSFQLAYEQYF
TRBV7-2	TRBJ2-7	.	CASSSVRGGRATEQYF
TRBV27	TRBJ2-7	few	CASSLSNYRVDEQYF
TRBV30	TRBJ1-5	.	CAWSSQGDQPQHF
TRBV7-2	TRBJ1-4	.	CASSPWAVRNEKLFF
TRBV30	TRBJ1-5	.	CAWSRDPGQPQHF
TRBV20-1	TRBJ2-1	.	CSALGNEQFF
TRBV30	TRBJ1-2	.	CAWSVRQFDGYTF
TRBV6-1	TRBJ2-1	.	CASREGSSGRQGEQFF
TRBV5-1	TRBJ2-4	.	CASSPEAVRLDIQYF
TRBV25-1	TRBJ1-1	.	CASSGQTSPGTEAFF
TRBV30	TRBJ1-1	once	CASQGSEAFF
TRBV29-1	TRBJ1-3	.	CSVEVDSGNTIYF
TRBV27	TRBJ1-1	.	CASSNQGGTEAFF
TRBV12-3/TRBV12-4	TRBJ2-5	.	CASSFVERETQYF
TRBV4-1	TRBJ1-2	.	CASSQEFRTDYGYTF
TRBV4-3	TRBJ2-7	.	CASSQDDEQYF
TRBV19	TRBJ2-2	.	CASSIEGSGELFF
TRBV6-5	TRBJ1-2	.	CASRATFGANYGYTF
TRBV10-3	TRBJ2-1	few	CATEPGLADNEQFF
TRBV11-1	TRBJ2-2	.	CASSSALRSGELFF
TRBV30	TRBJ2-7	.	CAWTAGRTTYEQYF
TRBV30	TRBJ1-5	.	CAWGENQPQHF
TRBV5-1	TRBJ1-3	.	CASSGDSGNTIYF
TRBV6-6	TRBJ1-5	.	CASSHGRGNQPQHF
TRBV24-1	TRBJ2-2	.	CATIGPENTGELFF
TRBV6-5	TRBJ2-7	.	CASNPARSDEQYF
TRBV27	TRBJ2-7	.	CASSHGTGDEQYF
TRBV7-9	TRBJ1-6	.	CASSLGGDRNSPLHF
TRBV14	TRBJ2-6	.	CASSQDRLAGPGANVLTF
TRBV18	TRBJ2-2	.	CASSPPSGGNPYPRANTGELFF
TRBV10-3	TRBJ1-1	.	CAIRLNRGGTFF
TRBV5-6	TRBJ2-1	once	CASSSDSAGYNEQFF
TRBV28	TRBJ2-7	.	CASLRESYEQYF
TRBV7-6	TRBJ1-5	.	CASLRTGPQYDQPQHF
TRBV23-1	TRBJ2-1	.	CASSQSGLVSDEQFF
TRBV7-9	TRBJ2-1	.	CASSLGLQYNEQFF
TRBV19	TRBJ1-5	.	CASSQDRGDFILPQHF
TRBV11-2	TRBJ2-1	.	CASRLAGVYNEQFF
TRBV30	TRBJ2-5	.	CAWRGLAGHETQYF
TRBV13	TRBJ1-3	.	CASSSGTFPSGNTIYF